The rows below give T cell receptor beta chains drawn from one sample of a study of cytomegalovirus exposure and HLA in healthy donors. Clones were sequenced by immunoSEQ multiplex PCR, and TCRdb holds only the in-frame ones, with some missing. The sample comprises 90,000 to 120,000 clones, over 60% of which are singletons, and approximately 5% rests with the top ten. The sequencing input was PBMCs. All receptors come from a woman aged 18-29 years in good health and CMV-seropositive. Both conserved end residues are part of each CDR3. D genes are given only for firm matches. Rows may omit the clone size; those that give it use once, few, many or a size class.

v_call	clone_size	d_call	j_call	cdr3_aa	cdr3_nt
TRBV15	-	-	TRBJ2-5	CATSRPWGAGGETQYF	TGTGCCACCAGCAGACCTTGGGGGGCAGGGGGAGAGACCCAGTACTTC
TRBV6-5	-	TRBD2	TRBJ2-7	CASSYLGLDDDEQYF	TGTGCCAGCAGTTACCTCGGACTAGATGACGACGAGCAGTACTTC
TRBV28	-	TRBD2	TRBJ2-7	CASRPGLDHEQYF	TGTGCCAGCAGACCGGGACTAGATCACGAGCAGTACTTC
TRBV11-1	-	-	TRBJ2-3	CASSLEYNPGGGDTQYF	TGTGCCAGCAGCTTAGAATATAACCCAGGAGGAGGAGATACGCAGTATTTT
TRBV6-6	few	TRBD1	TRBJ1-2	CASSSGDRVHTF	TGTGCCAGCAGTTCCGGGGACAGGGTCCACACCTTC
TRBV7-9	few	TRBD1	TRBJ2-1	CASSFGTGGIVEQFF	TGTGCCAGCAGCTTCGGGACAGGGGGCATTGTGGAGCAGTTCTTC
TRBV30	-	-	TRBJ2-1	CAWEWGLSGLTSSYNEQFF	TGTGCCTGGGAGTGGGGCCTGAGTGGACTAACTTCTTCCTACAATGAGCAGTTCTTC
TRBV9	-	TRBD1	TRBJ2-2	CASRPGQGTGELFF	TGTGCCAGCCGGCCGGGACAGGGTACCGGGGAGCTGTTTTTT
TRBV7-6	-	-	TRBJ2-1	CASSLNGEAYEQFF	TGTGCCAGCAGCTTAAATGGAGAGGCCTATGAGCAGTTCTTC
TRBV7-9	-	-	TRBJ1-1	CASSLEGLTGGTEAFF	TGTGCCAGCAGCTTAGAAGGTCTGACGGGTGGCACTGAAGCTTTCTTT
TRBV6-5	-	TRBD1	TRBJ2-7	CASSYAGGVYEQYF	TGTGCCAGCAGTTACGCAGGGGGAGTCTACGAGCAGTACTTC
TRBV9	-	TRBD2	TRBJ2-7	CASSVGLADSYEQYF	TGTGCCAGCAGCGTAGGGCTAGCGGACTCCTACGAGCAGTACTTC
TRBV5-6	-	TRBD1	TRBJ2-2	CASSAGQGTGELFF	TGTGCCAGCAGCGCGGGACAGGGCACCGGGGAGCTGTTTTTT
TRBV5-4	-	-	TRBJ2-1	CASSSEDSPHEQFF	TGTGCCAGCAGCTCCGAGGACAGTCCCCATGAGCAGTTCTTC
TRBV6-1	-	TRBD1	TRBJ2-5	CASSEGDRGRFETQYF	TGTGCCAGCAGTGAAGGGGACAGGGGGCGCTTTGAGACCCAGTACTTC
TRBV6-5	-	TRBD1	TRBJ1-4	CASRPGTGLEKLFF	TGTGCCAGCAGACCCGGGACAGGGCTGGAAAAACTGTTTTTT
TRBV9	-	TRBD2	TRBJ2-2	CASSPPSGRNTGELFF	TGTGCCAGCAGCCCCCCTAGCGGGCGGAACACCGGGGAGCTGTTTTTT
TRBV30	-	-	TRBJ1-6	CAWSYGLDGSPLHF	TGTGCCTGGAGTTACGGCCTAGACGGTTCACCCCTCCACTTT
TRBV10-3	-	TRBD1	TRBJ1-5	CAISQGVGNQPQHF	TGTGCCATCAGCCAGGGGGTGGGCAATCAGCCCCAGCATTTT
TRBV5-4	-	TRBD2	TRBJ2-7	CASSNQLAGLAYEQYF	TGTGCCAGCAGCAACCAACTAGCGGGATTAGCCTACGAGCAGTACTTC
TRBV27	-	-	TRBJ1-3	CASSFGPGYGNTIYF	TGTGCCAGCAGTTTCGGTCCAGGGTATGGAAACACCATATATTTT
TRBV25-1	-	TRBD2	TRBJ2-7	CASSEVGLADYEQYF	TGTGCCAGCAGTGAAGTAGGCCTAGCGGACTACGAGCAGTACTTC
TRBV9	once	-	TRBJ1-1	CASSVEPWDTEAFF	TGTGCCAGCAGCGTGGAGCCCTGGGACACTGAAGCTTTCTTT
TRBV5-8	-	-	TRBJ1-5	CASSLDLSGQAQHF	TGTGCCAGCAGCTTGGACCTCTCGGGTCAAGCCCAGCATTTT
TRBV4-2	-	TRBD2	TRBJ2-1	CASSPPSGYNEQFF	TGTGCCAGCAGCCCGCCTAGCGGCTACAATGAGCAGTTCTTC
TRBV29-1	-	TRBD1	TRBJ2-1	CSGSDRGLRDNEQFF	TGCAGCGGATCGGACAGGGGGCTAAGGGACAATGAGCAGTTCTTC
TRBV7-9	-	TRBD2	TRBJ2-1	CASSLGARAGEQFF	TGTGCCAGCAGCTTAGGAGCGAGAGCGGGGGAGCAGTTCTTC